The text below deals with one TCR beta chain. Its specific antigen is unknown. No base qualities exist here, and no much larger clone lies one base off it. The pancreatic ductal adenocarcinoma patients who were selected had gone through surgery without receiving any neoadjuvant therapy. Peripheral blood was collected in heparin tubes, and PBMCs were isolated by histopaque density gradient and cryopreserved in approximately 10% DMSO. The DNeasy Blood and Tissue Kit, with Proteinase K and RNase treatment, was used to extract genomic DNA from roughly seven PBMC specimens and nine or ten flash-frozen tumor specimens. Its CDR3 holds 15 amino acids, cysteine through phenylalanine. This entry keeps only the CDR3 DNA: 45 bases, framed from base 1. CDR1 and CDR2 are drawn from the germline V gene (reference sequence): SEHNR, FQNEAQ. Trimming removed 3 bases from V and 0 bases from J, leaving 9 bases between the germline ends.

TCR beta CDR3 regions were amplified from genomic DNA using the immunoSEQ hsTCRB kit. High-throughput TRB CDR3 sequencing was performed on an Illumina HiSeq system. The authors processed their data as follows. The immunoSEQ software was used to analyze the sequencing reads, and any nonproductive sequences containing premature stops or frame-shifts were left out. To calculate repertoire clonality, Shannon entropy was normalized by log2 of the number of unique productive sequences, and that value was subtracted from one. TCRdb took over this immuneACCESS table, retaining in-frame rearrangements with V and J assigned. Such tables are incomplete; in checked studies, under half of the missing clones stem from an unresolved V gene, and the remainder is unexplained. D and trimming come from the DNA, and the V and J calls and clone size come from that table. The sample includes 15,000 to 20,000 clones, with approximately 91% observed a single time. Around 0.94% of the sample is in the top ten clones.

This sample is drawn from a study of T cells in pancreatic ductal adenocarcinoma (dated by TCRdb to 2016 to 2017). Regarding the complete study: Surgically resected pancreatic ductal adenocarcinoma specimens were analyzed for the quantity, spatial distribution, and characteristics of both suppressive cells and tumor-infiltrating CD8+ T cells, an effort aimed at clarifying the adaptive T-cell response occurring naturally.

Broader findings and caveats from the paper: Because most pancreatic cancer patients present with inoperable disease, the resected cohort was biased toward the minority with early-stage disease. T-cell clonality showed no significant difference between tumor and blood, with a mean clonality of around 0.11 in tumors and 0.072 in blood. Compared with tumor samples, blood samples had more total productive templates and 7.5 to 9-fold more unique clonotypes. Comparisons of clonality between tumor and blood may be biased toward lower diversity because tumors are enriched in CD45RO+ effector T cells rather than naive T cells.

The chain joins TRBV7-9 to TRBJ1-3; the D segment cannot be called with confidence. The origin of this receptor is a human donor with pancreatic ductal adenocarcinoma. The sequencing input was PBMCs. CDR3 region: CASSFLRDSGNTIYF. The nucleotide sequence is TGTGCCAGCAGCTTTTTACGGGACTCTGGAAACACCATATATTTT. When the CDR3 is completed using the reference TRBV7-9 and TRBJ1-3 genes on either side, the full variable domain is DTGVSQNPRHKITKRGQNVTFRCDPISEHNRLYWYRQTLGQGPEFLTYFQNEAQLEKSRLLSDRFSAERPKGSFSTLEIQRTEQGDSAMYLCASSFLRDSGNTIYFGEGSWLTVV.